The 8 T cell receptor beta chains below were found in one sample sequenced in a study of neurological immune-mediated disorders (dated by TCRdb to the late 2010s). Receptors were amplified or captured by 5' RACE. TCRdb shows the sequencer as Illumina HiSeq 2500. Using fastp trimming at Q25 and MiXCR clonotype assembly, TCRdb reanalyzed the public sequencing data and kept in-frame beta chains. Every CDR3 protein is listed once, alongside the most common genes and DNA of its rows. Recorded for this sample are tens of thousands of distinct CDR3 sequences; about 17% of them occurred a single time. The biggest ten clones account for around 4.9% of the sample. In light of the paper, this sample's time point label describes: technical triplicate 3. Sequences were obtained from CD4+ T cells from blood. These receptors came from a female donor with HTLV-1-associated myelopathy (HAM/TSP).

This clonotype was seen repeatedly, ten times or more. This chain joins TRBV6-2 or TRBV6-3 and TRBJ2-5; D is ambiguous. The V gene's germline CDR1 is MNHEY and CDR2 SVGEGT. V was pared by 4 bases and J by 5 bases, with 11 bases between. The CDR3 is 13 amino acids. CDR3 DNA: TGTGCCAGCAGTTCCGTATGGTCGGAGACCCAGTACTTC. It translates to CASSSVWSETQYF.

The chain combines TRBV20-1 with TRBJ2-1; D is unresolved. This CDR3 has 15 residues. Trimming stripped 0 bases from V and 6 bases from J, with 15 bases between. Germline V gene lookup returns CDR1 DFQATT and CDR2 SNEGSKA (reference sequence). The CDR3 region has the DNA TGCAGTGCTAGAGATATCAGGACCCCGACCAATGAGCAGTTCTTC. It specifies CSARDIRTPTNEQFF.

In this sample, this clonotype turned up many times. The chain links TRBV7-2 to TRBJ2-2; the match to TRBD2 covers 8 bases. The J segment lost 5 bases and the V segment lost 0 bases, leaving 2 bases of the junction unmatched. The V gene's germline CDR1 is SGHTA and CDR2 FQGNSA. This CDR3 is built from 15 residues. CDR3: CASSLASGVTGELFF. The DNA for the CDR3 is TGTGCCAGCAGCTTAGCTAGCGGGGTAACCGGGGAGCTGTTTTTT.

This clonotype was counted ten times or more. The chain joins TRBV5-1 to TRBJ2-1; no clear D. CDR1 and CDR2 from the germline V gene are SGHRS and YFSETQ. Trimming removed 4 bases from V and 5 bases from J, with 10 bases in between. This CDR3 has 13 residues. The DNA of the CDR3 is TGCGCCAGCAGCCTAGGTGGGCACAATGAGCAGTTCTTC. It translates to CASSLGGHNEQFF.

This clonotype has at least ten counts. The chain couples TRBV25-1 to TRBJ2-1; D remains ambiguous. The CDR3 runs to 14 residues. The V gene lost 1 base and the J gene lost 6 bases, with 10 bases spanning the gap. CDR1 and CDR2 (germline): MGHDK, SYGVNS. The CDR3 is CASSESGRGNEQFF. CDR3 bases: TGTGCCAGCAGTGAATCTGGTCGCGGCAATGAGCAGTTCTTC.

This clonotype has ten or more counts. The CDR3 is CASSEGLAGGYEQYF. The DNA of the CDR3 is TGTGCCAGCAGTGAAGGTCTAGCGGGGGGTTACGAGCAGTACTTC. This rearrangement joins TRBV2 to TRBJ2-7, with 11 bases matching TRBD2. The germline CDR1 and CDR2 sequences are SNHLY and FYNNEI. Unmatched junction bases numbered 3, after V lost 1 base and J lost 4 bases. The CDR3 has 15 residues.

This clonotype was observed at least ten times. In DNA form, the CDR3 reads TGTGCCAGCAGTTTTGACCAGGGGCGGACCTCCTATGGCTACACCTTC. Encoded protein: CASSFDQGRTSYGYTF. The chain carries TRBV12-3 or TRBV12-4 and TRBJ1-2; possibly TRBD1 for D (6 bases). V was pared by 3 bases and J by 4 bases, with 18 bases between. The CDR3 is 16 residues long.

This clonotype was detected ten times or more. The V and J genes are TRBV5-1 and TRBJ2-7; 7 bases line up with TRBD2. Unmatched junction bases numbered 10, after V lost 4 bases and J lost 3 bases. Germline CDR1 is SGHRS and CDR2 is YFSETQ. The CDR3 consists of 15 residues. The CDR3 coding sequence is TGCGCCAGCAGCCAGACGCCCCCGGGAGGCTACGAGCAGTACTTC. This gives the protein CASSQTPPGGYEQYF. Supplemented by reference TRBV5-1 and TRBJ2-7, the full variable domain reads KAGVTQTPRYLIKTRGQQVTLSCSPISGHRSVSWYQQTPGQGLQFLFEYFSETQRNKGNFPGRFSGRQFSNSRSEMNVSTLELGDSALYLCASSQTPPGGYEQYFGPGTRLTVT.